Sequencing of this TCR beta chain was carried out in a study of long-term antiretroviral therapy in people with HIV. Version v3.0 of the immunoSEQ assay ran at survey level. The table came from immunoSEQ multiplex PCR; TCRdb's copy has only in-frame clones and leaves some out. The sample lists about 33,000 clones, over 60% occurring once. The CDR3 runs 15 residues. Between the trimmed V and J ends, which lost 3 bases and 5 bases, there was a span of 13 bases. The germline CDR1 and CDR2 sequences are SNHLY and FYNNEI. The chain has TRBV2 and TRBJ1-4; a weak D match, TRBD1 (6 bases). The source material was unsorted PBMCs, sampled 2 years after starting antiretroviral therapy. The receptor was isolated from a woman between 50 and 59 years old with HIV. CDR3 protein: CASSDVGTPNEKLFF. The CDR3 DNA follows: TGTGCCAGCAGTGACGTAGGGACACCAAATGAAAAACTGTTTTTT. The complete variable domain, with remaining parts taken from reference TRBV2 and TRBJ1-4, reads EPEVTQTPSHQVTQMGQEVILRCVPISNHLYFYWYRQILGQKVEFLVSFYNNEISEKSEIFDDQFSVERPDGSNFTLKIRSTKLEDSAMYFCASSDVGTPNEKLFFGSGTQLSVL.